The clone carrying this T cell receptor beta chain has a handful of counts. Original methodology: Scientists estimated how many nucleated cells there were by amplifying reference gene primers. Produced via immunoSEQ multiplex PCR; TCRdb's table is partial and in-frame only. For V, J and clone size, that table is used; D and trimming come from the DNA. The sample records roughly 120,000 clones, approximately 89% being singletons. This entry belongs to a study of blood T cell repertoires in COVID-19. Study-level information: Acute and convalescent COVID-19 specimens originated in the United States, Italy and Spain.

CDR3 length equals 15 residues. V lost 0 bases, J lost 5 bases, and 4 bases stayed unmatched. Germline CDR1 and CDR2: MNHEY and SMNVEV (reference sequence). The chain links TRBV27 to TRBJ2-7, with 10 bases matching TRBD2. Specimen: peripheral blood. The TCR was taken from an elderly woman with COVID-19, enrolled during active disease. CDR3 coding DNA: TGTGCCAGCAGTTTATCGCAAGCGGGAGGGAACGAGCAGTACTTC. Translation gives CASSLSQAGGNEQYF.